These T cell receptor beta chains were read from a single sample in a study of read filtering for tumor transcriptome and immune sequencing. One entry per CDR3 protein results from TCRdb running MiXCR on the reads. The sample records tens of thousands of distinct CDR3 sequences, approximately 22% being singletons. Sample: a population of CD138-negative cells sorted from bone marrow. These receptors were collected from a donor at least 40 years old with multiple myeloma. CDR3s include the opening cysteine and the closing phenylalanine or tryptophan. The order of the fields is V gene, clone size, D gene, J gene, CDR3 DNA, CDR3 protein. D genes are given only for firm matches. Expanded clones are given a class, and other clones once, few, many or no size at all.

>TRBV7-9|many|-|TRBJ2-1
TGTGCCAGCAGCTTAGGTCAGGGCGATGAGCAGTTCTTC
CASSLGQGDEQFF
>TRBV9|many|TRBD2|TRBJ2-3
TGTGCCAGCAGCCCTAGCGGAACGGGCACAGATACGCAGTATTTT
CASSPSGTGTDTQYF
>TRBV6-6|many|TRBD2|TRBJ2-5
TGTGCCAGCAGACCGGGACTAGCGGGGGAGACCCAGTACTTC
CASRPGLAGETQYF
>TRBV7-9|-|TRBD2|TRBJ2-1
TGTGCCAGCAGCCTCGGGACTAGCGTCAACAATGAGCAGTTCTTC
CASSLGTSVNNEQFF
>TRBV29-1|medium-sized|-|TRBJ1-1
TGCAGCGTTTGGGATTTGGAAACTGAAGCTTTCTTT
CSVWDLETEAFF
>TRBV28|medium-sized|TRBD2|TRBJ2-1
TGTGCCAGCGGTTTATTAATGGGAGCGGGATCGTCGAATGAGCAGTTCTTC
CASGLLMGAGSSNEQFF
>TRBV6-1|many|-|TRBJ1-5
TGTGCCAGCAGTGAAGCGTTGAGCAATCAGCCCCAGCATTTT
CASSEALSNQPQHF
>TRBV2|many|TRBD2|TRBJ2-1
TGTGCCAGCACCATGACTAACAGCGGGACCCAGTTCTTC
CASTMTNSGTQFF
>TRBV29-1|many|-|TRBJ2-1
TGCAGCGCAGGAGGGAATGAGCAGTTCTTC
CSAGGNEQFF
>TRBV7-8|many|TRBD1|TRBJ2-1
TGTGCCAGCAGCTTAACCGGGACAGGGAATTCCTACAATGAGCAGTTCTTC
CASSLTGTGNSYNEQFF
>TRBV10-1|many|TRBD2|TRBJ2-1
TGCGCCAGTTCTAGCGGGATGGTCCACAATGAGCAGTTCTTC
CASSSGMVHNEQFF
>TRBV12-3/TRBV12-4|-|TRBD2|TRBJ2-1
TGTGCCCGCAGTTTGGCTAGCGGGGGAGGTGAGCAGTTCTTC
CARSLASGGGEQFF
>TRBV5-1|many|-|TRBJ2-1
TGCGCCAGCAGAGCCGGAGGAGAGGCAATGAGCTCCTACAATGAGCAGTTCTTC
CASRAGGEAMSSYNEQFF
>TRBV6-6|many|-|TRBJ2-7
TGTGCCAGCAGTTACTCAGGACCCAGGAGCTCCTACGAGCAGTACTTC
CASSYSGPRSSYEQYF
>TRBV6-6|many|-|TRBJ1-1
TGTGCCACCTGCAATAGGGGGGGCACTGAAGCTTTCTTT
CATCNRGGTEAFF
>TRBV6-4|many|TRBD2|TRBJ2-3
TGTGCCAGCGGTAGCGGGAGAAGTCCCGATACGCAGTATTTT
CASGSGRSPDTQYF
>TRBV7-9|few|TRBD2|TRBJ2-5
TGTGCCAGCAGCCTCCCGACTAGCGGACAAGAGACCCAGTACTTC
CASSLPTSGQETQYF
>TRBV2|-|TRBD1|TRBJ1-1
TGCGCCAGCAGGGGGACAGCTCCAGTAGCTTTCTTT
CASRGTAPVAFF
>TRBV7-3|-|TRBD2|TRBJ2-1
TGTGCCAGCAGCCTCCTAGGACTAGAGTACAATGAGCAGTTCTTC
CASSLLGLEYNEQFF
>TRBV5-1|many|TRBD1|TRBJ1-5
TGCGCCAGCTCGACAGGGGACAGCAATCAGCCCCAGCATTTT
CASSTGDSNQPQHF
>TRBV4-1|many|TRBD1|TRBJ1-2
TGCGCCAGCAGACGGAAAGACGAAACGCTAGAGGGGGCCGGGGGCTACACCTTC
CASRRKDETLEGAGGYTF
>TRBV12-3/TRBV12-4|many|TRBD2|TRBJ2-7
TGTGCCAGCAGTGGGACTAGCGGGAGGTACGAGCAGTACTTC
CASSGTSGRYEQYF
>TRBV7-2|many|-|TRBJ2-1
TGTGCCAGCAGCTTAAGGCCGGGGAGCTCCTACAATGAGCAGTTCTTC
CASSLRPGSSYNEQFF
>TRBV4-1|many|-|TRBJ2-1
TGCGCCAGTATCGGGGGATCCTACAATGAGCAGTTCTTC
CASIGGSYNEQFF
>TRBV7-2|many|TRBD2|TRBJ2-6
TGTGCCAGCAACCCTTTATTTGGCGGGAGGGGAGTTTCTGGGGCCAACGTCCTGACTTTC
CASNPLFGGRGVSGANVLTF
>TRBV20-1|many|TRBD2|TRBJ2-1
TGCAGTGCTACCACCGGGACTAGCGGAAACAATGAGCAGTTCTTC
CSATTGTSGNNEQFF
>TRBV12-3/TRBV12-4|many|-|TRBJ1-1
TGTGCCAGCAGTCTCCACCCAAGGAACACTGAAGCTTTCTTT
CASSLHPRNTEAFF
>TRBV11-1|many|-|TRBJ2-7
TGTGCCAGCAGCTTATTTGGGGACGGCGAGCAGTACTTC
CASSLFGDGEQYF
>TRBV24-1|many|TRBD2|TRBJ2-1
TGTGCCACCAGTGACGCCGGAACTAGCGGAAACAATGAGCAGTTCTTC
CATSDAGTSGNNEQFF
>TRBV3-1|many|TRBD2|TRBJ2-1
TGTGCCAGCAGCCCAAACAAACGGGGGACTAGCGGCCCAAGGTACAATGAGCAGTTCTTC
CASSPNKRGTSGPRYNEQFF
>TRBV4-2|medium-sized|TRBD2|TRBJ2-1
TGCGCCAGCAGCCGTTTCGGCGGCACTAGCGGGAGGGATGAGCAGTTCTTC
CASSRFGGTSGRDEQFF
>TRBV6-6|-|TRBD1|TRBJ2-1
TGTGCCAGCAGACACACGATTGGGACAGGGGGCAATGAGCAGTTCTTC
CASRHTIGTGGNEQFF
>TRBV20-1|many|TRBD2|TRBJ2-1
TGCAGTGCTAGAGATCCCGGGGCTAGCGGGACACCTGAGCAGTTCTTC
CSARDPGASGTPEQFF
>TRBV6-2/TRBV6-3|many|-|TRBJ2-7
TGTGCCAGCAGTTCCCCAGGCAGCGGGTATGAGCAGTACTTC
CASSSPGSGYEQYF
>TRBV5-5|once|TRBD2|TRBJ2-1
TGCGCCAGCAGCCCCTATATAGCGGGAGGGCCTAATGAGCAGTTCTTC
CASSPYIAGGPNEQFF
>TRBV3-1|many|TRBD2|TRBJ2-5
TGTGCCAGCCTTGGACTAGTCTTAGGAGGAGGGACCCAGTACTTC
CASLGLVLGGGTQYF
>TRBV5-1|many|TRBD1|TRBJ2-3
TGCGCCAGCAGCGAACAGACAGGGTTCACAGATACGCAGTATTTT
CASSEQTGFTDTQYF
>TRBV27|medium-sized|TRBD2|TRBJ2-1
TGTGCCAGCAGGCTCCGGCTAGCGGGCCTCTACAATGAGCAGTTCTTC
CASRLRLAGLYNEQFF
>TRBV3-1|many|-|TRBJ2-1
TGTGCCAGCCGGGACGAGGGTTCCTACCGGACAGAGCAGTTCTTC
CASRDEGSYRTEQFF
>TRBV7-8|many|-|TRBJ2-7
TGTGCCAGCGCCCCAGGTCTTATTCCGTACGAGCAGTACTTC
CASAPGLIPYEQYF
>TRBV7-2|many|TRBD2|TRBJ2-3
TGTGCCAGCAGCTTAGCTACTCTAGCGGGAGGGCCCCCAGATACGCAGTATTTT
CASSLATLAGGPPDTQYF
>TRBV28|once|-|TRBJ1-1
TGTGCCAGCAGTTTAATAACAGTTAACACTGAAGCTATCTTT
CASSLITVNTEAIF
>TRBV28|-|TRBD1|TRBJ1-3
TGTGCCAGCAGTTCGTACAGGGGCATGATCTCTGGAAACACCATATATTTT
CASSSYRGMISGNTIYF
>TRBV27|many|TRBD1|TRBJ1-4
TGTGCCAGCAGTCCATCGCCTGGGACAGGAGGTTTGGAAGAAAAACTGTTTTTT
CASSPSPGTGGLEEKLFF
>TRBV12-3/TRBV12-4|many|TRBD1|TRBJ1-1
TGTGCCAGCAGTAGCCGCCCCGGGACAGGGGGCAGGAGGACTGAAGCTTTCTTT
CASSSRPGTGGRRTEAFF
>TRBV19|-|TRBD2|TRBJ2-7
TGTGCCAGTAGTGCGGCTAGCGGGCCCTACAAGCAGTACTTC
CASSAASGPYKQYF
>TRBV11-2|many|TRBD2|TRBJ2-1
TGTGCCAGCAGCCTCGGGACTAGGAGATACAATGAGCAGTTCTTC
CASSLGTRRYNEQFF
>TRBV15|many|TRBD2|TRBJ2-5
TGTGCCACCAGCAGAGGAATTAGCGGGAGAGGCGAGACCCAGTACTTC
CATSRGISGRGETQYF
>TRBV12-3/TRBV12-4|many|TRBD1|TRBJ2-1
TGTGCCAGCAGTTTAACAGGGGCCCATTACAATGAGCAGTTCTTC
CASSLTGAHYNEQFF
>TRBV3-1|many|TRBD2|TRBJ2-2
TGTGCCAGCAGCCAAGCCCTAGCGGGAGCGGCCGGGGAGCTGTTTTTT
CASSQALAGAAGELFF
>TRBV3-1|-|-|TRBJ1-1
TGTGCCAGCAGCCAGACGACAGGCCGACAGAACACTGAAGCTTTCTTT
CASSQTTGRQNTEAFF
>TRBV20-1|many|-|TRBJ2-7
TGCAGTGCTAGAGATCCCCAGGCTAGCTCCTACGAGCAGTACTTC
CSARDPQASSYEQYF